The T cell receptor (beta chain) described here comes from a study of synovial regulatory T cells in juvenile arthritis. Findings and caveats of the study: Inflammation-associated Treg cells in blood had less TCR diversity than the remaining blood Treg cells.

Produced via immunoSEQ multiplex PCR; TCRdb's table is partial and in-frame only. Its table records 9,500 to 10,000 clones. Notes on this clone: Its antigen remains unknown.

The receptor was isolated from a donor aged 2 to 35 with juvenile idiopathic arthritis. The sequenced sample consisted of Treg cells from blood. Subset in this sample: remaining (HLA-DR-negative) circulating blood Treg cells.

CDR3 protein: CASGLVLSSGRVTDTQYF. The V and J genes are TRBV12-5 and TRBJ2-3; TCRdb gives TRBD2 as the D gene, but with no DNA this cannot be confirmed. CDR3 length: 18 residues. This entry has no DNA. Germline V gene sequence: CDR1 LGHNT, CDR2 FRNRAP.